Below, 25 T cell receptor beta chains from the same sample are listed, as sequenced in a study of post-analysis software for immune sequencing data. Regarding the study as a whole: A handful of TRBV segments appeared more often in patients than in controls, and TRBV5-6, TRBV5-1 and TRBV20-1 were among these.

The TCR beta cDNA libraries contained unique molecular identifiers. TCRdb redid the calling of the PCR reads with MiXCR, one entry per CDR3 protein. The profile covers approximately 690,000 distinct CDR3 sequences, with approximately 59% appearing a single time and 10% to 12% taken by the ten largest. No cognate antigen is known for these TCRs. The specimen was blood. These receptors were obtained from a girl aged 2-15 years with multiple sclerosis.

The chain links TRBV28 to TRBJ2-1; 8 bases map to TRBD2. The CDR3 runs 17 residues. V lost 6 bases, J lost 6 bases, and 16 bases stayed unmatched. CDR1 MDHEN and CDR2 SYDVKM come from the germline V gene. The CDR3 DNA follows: TGTGCCAGCAGAACGAGGACTAGCCTCTCTAGGGGCAATGAGCAGTTCTTC. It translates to CASRTRTSLSRGNEQFF.

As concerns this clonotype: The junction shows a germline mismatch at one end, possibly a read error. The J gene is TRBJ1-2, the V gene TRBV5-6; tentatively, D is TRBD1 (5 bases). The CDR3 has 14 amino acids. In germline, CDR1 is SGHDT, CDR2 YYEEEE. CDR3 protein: CASSFREANYGCTF. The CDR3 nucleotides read TGTGCCAGCAGCTTCAGGGAAGCTAACTATGGCTGCACCTTC.

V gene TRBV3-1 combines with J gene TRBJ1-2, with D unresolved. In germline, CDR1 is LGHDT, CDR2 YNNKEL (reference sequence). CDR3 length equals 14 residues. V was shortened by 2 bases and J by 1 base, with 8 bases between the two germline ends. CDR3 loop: CASSQSLRNYGYTF. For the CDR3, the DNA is TGTGCCAGCAGCCAATCCTTACGTAACTATGGCTACACCTTC.

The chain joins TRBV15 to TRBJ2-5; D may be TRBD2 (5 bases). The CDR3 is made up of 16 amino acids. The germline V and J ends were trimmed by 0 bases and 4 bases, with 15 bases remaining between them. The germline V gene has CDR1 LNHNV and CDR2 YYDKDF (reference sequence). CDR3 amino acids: CATSRESQAVLETQYF. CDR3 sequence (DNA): TGTGCCACCAGCAGAGAGTCACAAGCGGTCCTAGAGACCCAGTACTTC.

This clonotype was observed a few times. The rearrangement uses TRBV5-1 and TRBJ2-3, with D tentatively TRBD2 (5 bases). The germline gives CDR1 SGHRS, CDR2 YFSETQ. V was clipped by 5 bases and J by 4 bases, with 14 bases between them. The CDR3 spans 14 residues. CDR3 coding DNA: TGCGCCAGCAGAACTACGACGGGGTCAGATACGCAGTATTTT. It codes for CASRTTTGSDTQYF.

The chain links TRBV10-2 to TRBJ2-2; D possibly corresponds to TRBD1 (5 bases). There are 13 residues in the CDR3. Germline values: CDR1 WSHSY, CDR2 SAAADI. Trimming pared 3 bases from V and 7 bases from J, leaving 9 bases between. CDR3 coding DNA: TGCGCCAGCAGTGATCAGGGAATCGGGGAGCTGTTTTTT. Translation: CASSDQGIGELFF.

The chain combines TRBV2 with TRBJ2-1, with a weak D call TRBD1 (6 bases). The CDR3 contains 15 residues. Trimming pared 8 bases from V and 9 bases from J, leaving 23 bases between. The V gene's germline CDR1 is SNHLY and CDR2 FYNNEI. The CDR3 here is CASLLSGQLPIEQFF. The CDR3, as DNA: TGTGCCAGCCTTCTCTCCGGACAGTTGCCTATTGAGCAGTTCTTC.

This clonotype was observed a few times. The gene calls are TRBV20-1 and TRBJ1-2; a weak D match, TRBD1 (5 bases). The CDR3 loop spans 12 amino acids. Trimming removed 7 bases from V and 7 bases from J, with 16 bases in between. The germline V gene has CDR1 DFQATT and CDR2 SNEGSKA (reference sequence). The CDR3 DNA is TGCAGTGGGGTGAGCTCAGGGTCTGGCTACACCTTC. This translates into CSGVSSGSGYTF.

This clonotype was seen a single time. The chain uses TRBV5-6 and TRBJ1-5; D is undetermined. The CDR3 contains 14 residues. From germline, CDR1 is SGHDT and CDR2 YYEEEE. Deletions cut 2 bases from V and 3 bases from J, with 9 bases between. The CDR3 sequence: CASSLLGNNQPQHF. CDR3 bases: TGTGCCAGCAGCTTATTAGGGAACAATCAGCCCCAGCATTTT. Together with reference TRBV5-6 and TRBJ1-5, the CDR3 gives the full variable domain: DAGVTQSPTHLIKTRGQQVTLRCSPKSGHDTVSWYQQALGQGPQFIFQYYEEEERQRGNFPDRFSGHQFPNYSSELNVNALLLGDSALYLCASSLLGNNQPQHFGDGTRLSIL.

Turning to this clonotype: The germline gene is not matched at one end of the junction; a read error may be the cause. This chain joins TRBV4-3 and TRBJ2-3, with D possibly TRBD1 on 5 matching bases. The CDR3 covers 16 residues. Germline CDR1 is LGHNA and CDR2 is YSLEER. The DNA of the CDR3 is TGCGCCGGCAGCCAAGATCAGGGTAGTGGGGCAGATACGCAGTATTTT. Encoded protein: CAGSQDQGSGADTQYF.

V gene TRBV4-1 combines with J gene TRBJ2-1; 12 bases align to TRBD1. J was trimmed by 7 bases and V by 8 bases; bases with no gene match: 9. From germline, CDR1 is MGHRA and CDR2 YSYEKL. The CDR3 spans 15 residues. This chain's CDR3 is CASEPGQGASNEQFF. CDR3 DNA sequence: TGCGCCAGCGAACCGGGACAGGGGGCGTCAAATGAGCAGTTCTTC.

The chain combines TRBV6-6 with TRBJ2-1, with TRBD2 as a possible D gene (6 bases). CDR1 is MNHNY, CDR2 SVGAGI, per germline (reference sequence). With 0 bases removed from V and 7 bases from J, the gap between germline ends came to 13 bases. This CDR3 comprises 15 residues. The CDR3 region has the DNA TGTGCCAGCAGTTACTCGATGGAGGGCGGAAATGAGCAGTTCTTC. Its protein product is CASSYSMEGGNEQFF.

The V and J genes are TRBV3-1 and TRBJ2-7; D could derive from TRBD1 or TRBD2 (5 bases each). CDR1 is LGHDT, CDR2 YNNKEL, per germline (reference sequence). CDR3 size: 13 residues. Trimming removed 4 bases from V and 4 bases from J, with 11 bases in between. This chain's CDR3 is CASSRGTVYEQYF. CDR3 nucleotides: TGTGCCAGCAGCCGAGGGACCGTATACGAGCAGTACTTC.

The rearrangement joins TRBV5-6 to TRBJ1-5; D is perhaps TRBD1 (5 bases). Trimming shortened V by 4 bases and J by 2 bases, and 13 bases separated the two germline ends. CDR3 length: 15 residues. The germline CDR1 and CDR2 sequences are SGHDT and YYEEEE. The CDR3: CASSRRDGRNQPQHF. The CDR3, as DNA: TGTGCCAGCAGCCGCAGGGACGGGCGCAATCAGCCCCAGCATTTT.

The CDR3, as DNA: TGTGCCAGCAGTTACTCGGAGCCTAGCTCCTACAATGAGCAGTTCTTC. Its protein product is CASSYSEPSSYNEQFF. J is TRBJ2-1 and V is TRBV6-5; D is ambiguous. Trimming cost V 0 bases and J 0 bases, with 9 bases left between them. This CDR3 spans 16 amino acids. Germline V gene sequence: CDR1 MNHEY, CDR2 SVGAGI.

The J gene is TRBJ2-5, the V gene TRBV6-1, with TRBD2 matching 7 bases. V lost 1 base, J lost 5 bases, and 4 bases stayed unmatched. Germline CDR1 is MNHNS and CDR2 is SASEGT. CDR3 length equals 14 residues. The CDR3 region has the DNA TGTGCCAGCAGTGAAGTGGGGCGGGGGGAGACCCAGTACTTC. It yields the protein CASSEVGRGETQYF.

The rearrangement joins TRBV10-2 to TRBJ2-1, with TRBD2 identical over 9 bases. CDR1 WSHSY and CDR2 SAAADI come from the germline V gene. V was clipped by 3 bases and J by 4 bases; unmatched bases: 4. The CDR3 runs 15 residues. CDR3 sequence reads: CASSDGGRVYNEQFF. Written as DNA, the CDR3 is TGCGCCAGCAGTGATGGCGGGAGGGTATACAATGAGCAGTTCTTC.

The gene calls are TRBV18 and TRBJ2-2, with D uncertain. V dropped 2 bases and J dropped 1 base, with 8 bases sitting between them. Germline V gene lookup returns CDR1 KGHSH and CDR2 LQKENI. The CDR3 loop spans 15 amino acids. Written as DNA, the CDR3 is TGTGCCAGCTCACCATACGCGGAGAACACCGGGGAGCTGTTTTTT. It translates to CASSPYAENTGELFF.

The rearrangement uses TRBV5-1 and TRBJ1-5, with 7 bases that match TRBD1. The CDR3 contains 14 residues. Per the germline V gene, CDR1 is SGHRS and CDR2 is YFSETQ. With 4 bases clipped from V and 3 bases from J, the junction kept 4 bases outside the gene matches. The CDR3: CASSPTGYNQPQHF. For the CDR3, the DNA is TGCGCCAGCAGCCCGACAGGGTACAATCAGCCCCAGCATTTT.

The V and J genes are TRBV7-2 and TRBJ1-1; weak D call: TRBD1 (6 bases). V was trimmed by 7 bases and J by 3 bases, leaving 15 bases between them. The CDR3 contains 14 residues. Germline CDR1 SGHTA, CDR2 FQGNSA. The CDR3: CASIKSQGDTEAFF. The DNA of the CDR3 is TGTGCCAGCATAAAATCACAGGGAGACACTGAAGCTTTCTTT.

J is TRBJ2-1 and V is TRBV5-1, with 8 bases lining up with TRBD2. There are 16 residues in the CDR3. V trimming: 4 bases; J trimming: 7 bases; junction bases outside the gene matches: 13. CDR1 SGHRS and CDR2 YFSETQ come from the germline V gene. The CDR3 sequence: CASSPQREERENEQFF. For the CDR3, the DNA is TGCGCCAGCAGCCCGCAGAGAGAGGAGCGGGAGAATGAGCAGTTCTTC.

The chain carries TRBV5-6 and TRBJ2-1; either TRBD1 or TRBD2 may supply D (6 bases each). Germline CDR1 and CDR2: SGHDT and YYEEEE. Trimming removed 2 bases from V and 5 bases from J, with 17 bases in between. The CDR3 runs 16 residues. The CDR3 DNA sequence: TGTGCCAGCAGCTTCTTACGAGGGGGGAATCACAATGAGCAGTTCTTC. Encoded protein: CASSFLRGGNHNEQFF. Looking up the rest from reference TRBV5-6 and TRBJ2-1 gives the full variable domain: DAGVTQSPTHLIKTRGQQVTLRCSPKSGHDTVSWYQQALGQGPQFIFQYYEEEERQRGNFPDRFSGHQFPNYSSELNVNALLLGDSALYLCASSFLRGGNHNEQFFGPGTRLTVL.

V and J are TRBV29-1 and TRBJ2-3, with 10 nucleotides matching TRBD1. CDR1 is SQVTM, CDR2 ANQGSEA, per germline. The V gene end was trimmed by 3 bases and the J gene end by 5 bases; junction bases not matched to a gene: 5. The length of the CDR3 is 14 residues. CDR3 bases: TGCAGCGTTGACGGGACAGGGGAGGGAGATACGCAGTATTTT. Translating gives CSVDGTGEGDTQYF.

The CDR3 DNA reads as TGCGCCAGCAGCTTGAGTGGGACAAGCCCAGATACGCAGTATTTT. Translation gives CASSLSGTSPDTQYF. This sequence joins TRBV5-1 and TRBJ2-3; tentative D call: TRBD1 (6 bases). From germline, CDR1 is SGHRS and CDR2 YFSETQ. The V and J ends lost 1 base and 4 bases respectively, with 13 bases between them. CDR3 length equals 15 residues. The entire variable domain, with the rest obtained from reference TRBV5-1 and TRBJ2-3, is as follows: KAGVTQTPRYLIKTRGQQVTLSCSPISGHRSVSWYQQTPGQGLQFLFEYFSETQRNKGNFPGRFSGRQFSNSRSEMNVSTLELGDSALYLCASSLSGTSPDTQYFGPGTRLTVL.

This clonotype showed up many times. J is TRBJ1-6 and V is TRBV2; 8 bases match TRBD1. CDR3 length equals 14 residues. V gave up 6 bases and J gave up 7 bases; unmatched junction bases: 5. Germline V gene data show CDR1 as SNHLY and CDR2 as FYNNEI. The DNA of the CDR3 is TGTGCCAGCAGCGAGACAGGGGAAAATTCACCCCTCCACTTT. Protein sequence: CASSETGENSPLHF.